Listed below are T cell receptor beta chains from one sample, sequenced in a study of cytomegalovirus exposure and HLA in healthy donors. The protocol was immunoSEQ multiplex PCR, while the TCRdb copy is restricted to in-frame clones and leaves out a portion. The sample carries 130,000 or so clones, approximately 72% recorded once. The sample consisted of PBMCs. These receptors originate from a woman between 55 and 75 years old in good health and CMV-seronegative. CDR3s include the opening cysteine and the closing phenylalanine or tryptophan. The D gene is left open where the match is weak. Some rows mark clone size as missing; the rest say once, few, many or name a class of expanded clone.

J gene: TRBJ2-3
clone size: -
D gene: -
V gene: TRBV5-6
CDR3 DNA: TGTGCCAGCAGCTTGGGGCTTGCGGGCACAGATACGCAGTATTTT
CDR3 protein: CASSLGLAGTDTQYF

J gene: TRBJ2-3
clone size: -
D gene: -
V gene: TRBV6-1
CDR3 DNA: TGTGCCAGCAGTAGCCTCGGGGGTATCGATACGCAGTATTTT
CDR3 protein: CASSSLGGIDTQYF

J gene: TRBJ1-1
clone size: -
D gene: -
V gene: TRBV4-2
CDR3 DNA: TGTGCCAGCAGCCAAGAGGGGAGTACTGAAGCTTTCTTT
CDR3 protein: CASSQEGSTEAFF

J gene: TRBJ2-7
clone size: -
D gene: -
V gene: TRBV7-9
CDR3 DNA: TGTTCCAGCAGCCCCACATCCTACGAGCAGTACTTC
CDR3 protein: CSSSPTSYEQYF

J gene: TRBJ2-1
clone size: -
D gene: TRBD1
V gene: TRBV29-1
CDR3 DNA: TGCAGCGTTGGGACCGCAGGGGGCTCCTACAATGAGCAGTTCTTC
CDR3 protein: CSVGTAGGSYNEQFF

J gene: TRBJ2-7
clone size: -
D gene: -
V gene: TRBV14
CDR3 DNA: TGTGCCAGCAGCCAAGTAACTCGAGGGAGCGAGCAGTACTTC
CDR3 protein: CASSQVTRGSEQYF

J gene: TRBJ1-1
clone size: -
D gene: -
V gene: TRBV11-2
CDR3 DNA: TGTGCCAGCAGCCCGGACAGAACGGGCACTGAAGCTTTCTTT
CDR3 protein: CASSPDRTGTEAFF

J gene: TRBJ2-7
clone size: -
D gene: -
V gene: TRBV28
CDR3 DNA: TGTGCCAGCAGAACTGGGACTCCTACGGAGCAGTACTTC
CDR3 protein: CASRTGTPTEQYF

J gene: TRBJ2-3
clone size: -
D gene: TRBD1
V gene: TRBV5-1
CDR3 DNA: TGCGCCAGCACCCGAGGGGGCCAGAGCACAGATACGCAGTATTTT
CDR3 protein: CASTRGGQSTDTQYF

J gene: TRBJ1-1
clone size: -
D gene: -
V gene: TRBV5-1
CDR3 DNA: TGCGCCAGCAGCCCGGGACACCAATTAAACACTGAAGCTTTCTTT
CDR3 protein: CASSPGHQLNTEAFF

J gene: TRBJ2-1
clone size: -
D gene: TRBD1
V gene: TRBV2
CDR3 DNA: TGTGCCAGCACTCCCTCGGACAGGGACAGCAATGAGCAGTTCTTC
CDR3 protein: CASTPSDRDSNEQFF

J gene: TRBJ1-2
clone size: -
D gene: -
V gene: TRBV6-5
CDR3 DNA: TGTGCCAGCTGGGGGCAGGGGCAAGGGAGAGGCTACACCTTC
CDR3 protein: CASWGQGQGRGYTF

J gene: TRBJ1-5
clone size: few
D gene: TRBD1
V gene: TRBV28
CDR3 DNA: TGTGCCAGCAGTACCGGACAGGCGGACAATCAGCCCCAGCATTTT
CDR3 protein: CASSTGQADNQPQHF

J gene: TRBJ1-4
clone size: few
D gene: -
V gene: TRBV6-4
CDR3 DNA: TGTGCCAGCAGTGACTCGACCCCCTTAGGGCAGGGTCATGAAAAACTGTTTTTT
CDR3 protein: CASSDSTPLGQGHEKLFF

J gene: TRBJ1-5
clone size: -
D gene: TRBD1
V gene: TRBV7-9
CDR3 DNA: TGTGCCAGCAGCCCGACCCGGACAGGCGACCACCATAGCAATCAGCCCCAGCATTTT
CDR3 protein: CASSPTRTGDHHSNQPQHF

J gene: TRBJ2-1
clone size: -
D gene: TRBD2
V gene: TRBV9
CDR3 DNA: TGTGCCAGCAGCGACTCTTTAGCGGGAGGGCCTGGTTACAATGAGCAGTTCTTC
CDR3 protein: CASSDSLAGGPGYNEQFF

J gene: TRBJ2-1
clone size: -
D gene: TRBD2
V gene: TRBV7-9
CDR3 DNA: TGTTCCAGCAGCCCCACCCTAGCGGGGGCCAATGAGCAGTTCTTC
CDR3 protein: CSSSPTLAGANEQFF

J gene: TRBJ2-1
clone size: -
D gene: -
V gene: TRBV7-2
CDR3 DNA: TGTGCCAGCAGCTCCTCCTCTTTATCGGGGTACAATGAGCAGTTCTTC
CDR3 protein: CASSSSSLSGYNEQFF

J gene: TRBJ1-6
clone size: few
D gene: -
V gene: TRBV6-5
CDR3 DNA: TGTGCCAGCAGTACGGGCGATACAGGACGCTCACCCCTCCACTTT
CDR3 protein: CASSTGDTGRSPLHF

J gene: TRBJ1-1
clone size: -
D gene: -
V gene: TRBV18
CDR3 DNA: TGTGCCAGCTCCCGCCGCGGGCCCATGAACACTGAAGCTTTCTTT
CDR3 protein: CASSRRGPMNTEAFF

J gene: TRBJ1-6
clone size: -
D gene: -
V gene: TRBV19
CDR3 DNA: TGTGCCAGTAGTACTCTAAGCGGACAGAGTCATTCACCCCTCCACTTT
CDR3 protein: CASSTLSGQSHSPLHF

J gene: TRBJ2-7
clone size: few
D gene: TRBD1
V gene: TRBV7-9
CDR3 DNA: TGTGCCAGCAGCTTAACCGGGACAGTATCCCACGAGCAGTACTTC
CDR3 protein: CASSLTGTVSHEQYF

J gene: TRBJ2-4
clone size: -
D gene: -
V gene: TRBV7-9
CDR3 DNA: TGTGCCAGCAGCTTAGACCGGAGTTTAGCCAAAAACATTCAGTACTTC
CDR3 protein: CASSLDRSLAKNIQYF

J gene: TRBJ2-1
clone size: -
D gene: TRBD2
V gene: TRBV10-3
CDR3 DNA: TGTGCCATCAGTGAGTCAGCGGGACTAGTGGGGAATGAGCAGTTCTTC
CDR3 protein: CAISESAGLVGNEQFF

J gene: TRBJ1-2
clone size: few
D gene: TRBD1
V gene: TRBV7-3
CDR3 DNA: TGTGCCAGCAGCTTAACCCCGACAGGGTCAAATGGCTACACCTTC
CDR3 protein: CASSLTPTGSNGYTF

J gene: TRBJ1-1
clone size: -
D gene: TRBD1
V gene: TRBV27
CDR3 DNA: TGTGCCAGCAGGCCCAGGGGGGCCATGACTGAAGCTTTCTTT
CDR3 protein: CASRPRGAMTEAFF

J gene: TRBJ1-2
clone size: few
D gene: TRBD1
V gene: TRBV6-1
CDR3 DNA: TGTGCCAGCAGACTGCACAGGGGAGCCTATGGCTACACCTTC
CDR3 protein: CASRLHRGAYGYTF

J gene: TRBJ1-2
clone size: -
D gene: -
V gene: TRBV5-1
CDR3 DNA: TGCGCCAGCAGCTTGGCCGGTGGAGGGAGAGACTATGGCTACACCTTC
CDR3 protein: CASSLAGGGRDYGYTF

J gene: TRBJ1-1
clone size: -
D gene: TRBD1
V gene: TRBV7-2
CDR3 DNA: TGTGCCAGCAGTCGAGACAGGGTCGGTGAAGCTTTCTTT
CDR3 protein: CASSRDRVGEAFF